This record looks at one TCR beta chain sequence and its context. The antigen is unknown. Study-wide findings and caveats: In terms of TCR gene usage, tumor memory CD4+ T cells clustered together with blood and lymph node memory CD4+ cells, as well as with lymph node naive CD4+ cells.

Full-length variable regions came from constant-region reverse primers plus semi-nested Nested Universal Primer A PCR. TCRdb reprocessed the 5' RACE reads with MiXCR, giving one entry per CDR3 protein. The table records under 65,000 distinct CDR3 sequences, more than 25% of them present only once. V shed 6 bases and J shed 7 bases, with 10 bases lying between them. This CDR3 comprises 13 residues. Per germline, CDR1 SGHTA and CDR2 FQGNSA. The chain links TRBV7-2 to TRBJ1-6; tentatively, D is TRBD1 (6 bases). Sequencing was carried out using tumor-infiltrating memory CD4+ T cells sorted from the breast tumor. Subset described: memory CD4+ T cells, CD4+CD45RO+CD25-. The receptor comes from a female donor with breast cancer. As DNA, the CDR3 is TGTGCCAGCAGAGACACAGGGAATTCACCCCTCCACTTT. Its translation is CASRDTGNSPLHF. Supplemented by reference TRBV7-2 and TRBJ1-6, the full variable domain reads GAGVSQSPSNKVTEKGKDVELRCDPISGHTALYWYRQSLGQGLEFLIYFQGNSAPDKSGLPSDRFSAERTGGSVSTLTIQRTQQEDSAVYLCASRDTGNSPLHFGNGTRLTVT.